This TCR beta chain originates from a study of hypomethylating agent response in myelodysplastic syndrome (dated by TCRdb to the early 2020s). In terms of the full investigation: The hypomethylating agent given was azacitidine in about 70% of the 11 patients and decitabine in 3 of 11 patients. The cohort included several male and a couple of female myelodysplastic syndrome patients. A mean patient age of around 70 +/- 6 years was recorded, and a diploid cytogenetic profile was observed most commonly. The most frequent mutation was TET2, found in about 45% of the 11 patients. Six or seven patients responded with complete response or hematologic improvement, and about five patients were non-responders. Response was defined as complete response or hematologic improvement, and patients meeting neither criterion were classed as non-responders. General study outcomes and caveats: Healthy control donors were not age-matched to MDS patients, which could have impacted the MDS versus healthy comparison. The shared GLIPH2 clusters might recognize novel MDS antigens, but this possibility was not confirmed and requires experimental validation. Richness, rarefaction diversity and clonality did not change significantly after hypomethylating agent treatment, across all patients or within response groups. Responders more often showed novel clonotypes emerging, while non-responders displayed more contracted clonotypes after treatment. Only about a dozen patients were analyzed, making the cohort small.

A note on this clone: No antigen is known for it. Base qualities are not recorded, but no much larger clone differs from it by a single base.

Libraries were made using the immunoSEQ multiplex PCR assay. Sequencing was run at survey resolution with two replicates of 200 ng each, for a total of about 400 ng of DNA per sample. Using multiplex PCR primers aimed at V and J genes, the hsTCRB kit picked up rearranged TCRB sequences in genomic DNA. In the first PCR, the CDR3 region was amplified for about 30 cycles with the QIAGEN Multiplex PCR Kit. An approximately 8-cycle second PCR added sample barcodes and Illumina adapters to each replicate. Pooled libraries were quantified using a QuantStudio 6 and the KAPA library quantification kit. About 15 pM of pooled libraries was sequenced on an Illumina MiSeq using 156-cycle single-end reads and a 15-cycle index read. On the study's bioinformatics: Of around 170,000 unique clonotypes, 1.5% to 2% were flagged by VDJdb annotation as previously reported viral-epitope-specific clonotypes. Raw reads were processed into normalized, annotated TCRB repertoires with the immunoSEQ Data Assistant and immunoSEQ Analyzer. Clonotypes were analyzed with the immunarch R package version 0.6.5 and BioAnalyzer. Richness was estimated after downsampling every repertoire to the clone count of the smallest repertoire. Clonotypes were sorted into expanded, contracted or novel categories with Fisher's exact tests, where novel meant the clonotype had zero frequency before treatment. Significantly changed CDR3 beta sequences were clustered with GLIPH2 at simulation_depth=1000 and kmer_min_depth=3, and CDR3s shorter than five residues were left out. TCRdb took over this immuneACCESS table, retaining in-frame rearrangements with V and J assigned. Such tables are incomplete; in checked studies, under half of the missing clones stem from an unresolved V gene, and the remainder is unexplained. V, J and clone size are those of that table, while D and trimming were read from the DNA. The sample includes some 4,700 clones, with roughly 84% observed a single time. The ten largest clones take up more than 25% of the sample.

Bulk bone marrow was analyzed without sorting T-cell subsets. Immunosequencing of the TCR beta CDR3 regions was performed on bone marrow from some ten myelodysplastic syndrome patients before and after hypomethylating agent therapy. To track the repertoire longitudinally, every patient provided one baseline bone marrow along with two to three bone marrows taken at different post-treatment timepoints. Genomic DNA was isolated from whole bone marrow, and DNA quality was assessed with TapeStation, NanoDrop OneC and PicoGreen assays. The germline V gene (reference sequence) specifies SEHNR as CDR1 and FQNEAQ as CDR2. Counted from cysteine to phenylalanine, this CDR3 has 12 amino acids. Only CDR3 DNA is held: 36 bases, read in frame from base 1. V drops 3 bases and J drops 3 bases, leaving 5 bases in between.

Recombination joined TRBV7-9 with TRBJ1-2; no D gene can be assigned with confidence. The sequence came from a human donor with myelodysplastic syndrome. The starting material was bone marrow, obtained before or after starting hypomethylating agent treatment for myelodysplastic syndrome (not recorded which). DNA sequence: TGTGCCAGCAGCTTCCAGGACTATGGCTACACCTTC. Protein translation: CASSFQDYGYTF.